This T cell receptor beta chain comes out of a study of T cell responses to AZD1222 COVID-19 vaccine. Looking at the study overall: Recipients boosted at about 4 weeks or about 12 weeks are pooled.

The CDR3 consists of 12 residues. The V and J ends lost 1 base and 6 bases respectively, with 1 base between them. The germline V gene has CDR1 SGHTA and CDR2 FQGNSA. Comments on this clone: Its antigen remains unidentified.

TCRdb's copy holds only in-frame clones and misses some; the assay was immunoSEQ multiplex PCR. The data show roughly 90,000 clones, with around 85% seen just once and roughly 6.3% held by the top ten. Regarding the study as a whole: Repertoire samples came only from after the peak T cell response.

This sequence joins TRBV7-2 and TRBJ1-6; D not resolved. This specimen consisted of peripheral blood, obtained on day 0 of AZD1222 vaccination. This receptor was identified in an adult in good health. CDR3 nucleotide sequence: TGTGCCAGCAGCTTAGTTAATTCACCCCTCCACTTT. It translates to CASSLVNSPLHF.